This TCR beta chain was profiled in a study of shared clonotypes between healthy human individuals. Deep was the level used in running the assay. Per the authors' pipeline: ImmunoSEQ supplied junction-only sequences lacking quality scores, so filtering was different. Repertoires were generated with immunoSEQ multiplex PCR, while TCRdb's copy carries only in-frame clones and drops some. From that table come the V and J calls and clone size; the DNA was used to work out D and trimming. This table holds 470,000 or so clones, 70% to 80% found once. V lost 7 bases to trimming and J lost 1 base, with 16 bases between them. CDR3 length: 15 residues. Germline values: CDR1 MGHRA, CDR2 YSYEKL.

V gene TRBV4-1 combines with J gene TRBJ1-2, with D uncertain. This TCR derives from a woman aged 40 to 49 in good health. Some clones in this sample may be carry-over from other donors' samples. Sequenced input: PBMCs. The CDR3 nucleotides are TGCGCCAGCACCTCCTCCCGGACGGTTAACTATGGCTACACCTTC. Translation: CASTSSRTVNYGYTF.